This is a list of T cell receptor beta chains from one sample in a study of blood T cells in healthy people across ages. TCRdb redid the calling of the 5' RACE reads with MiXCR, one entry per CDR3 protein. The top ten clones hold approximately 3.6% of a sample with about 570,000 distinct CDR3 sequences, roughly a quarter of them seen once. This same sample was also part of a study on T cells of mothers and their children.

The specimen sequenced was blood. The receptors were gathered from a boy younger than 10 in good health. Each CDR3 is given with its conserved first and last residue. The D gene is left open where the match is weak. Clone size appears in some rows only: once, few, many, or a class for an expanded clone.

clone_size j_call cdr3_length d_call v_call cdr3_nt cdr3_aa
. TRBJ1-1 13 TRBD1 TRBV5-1 TGCGCCAGCAGGAACACAGGGGGCACTGAAGCTTTCTTT CASRNTGGTEAFF
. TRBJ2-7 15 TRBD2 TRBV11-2 TGTGCCAGCAGCTTGTCAACGGGAGGGCTCTACGAGCAGTACTTC CASSLSTGGLYEQYF
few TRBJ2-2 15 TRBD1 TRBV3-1 TGTGCCAGCAGTCGGACAGGGGCGGACACCGGGGAGCTGTTTTTT CASSRTGADTGELFF
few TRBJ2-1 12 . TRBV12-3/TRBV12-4 TGTGCCAGCAGTTTAGGAAGGGCGGAGCAGTTCTTC CASSLGRAEQFF
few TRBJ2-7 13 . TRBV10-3 TGTGCCATCAGTGATAGCGAGATATACGAGCAGTACTTC CAISDSEIYEQYF
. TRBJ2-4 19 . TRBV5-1 TGCGCCAGCAGCTTGGGGGTCAGGTTCCCTATTCTAGCCAAAAACATTCAGTACTTC CASSLGVRFPILAKNIQYF
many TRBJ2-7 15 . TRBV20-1 TGCAGTGCTAGAGATAAGGGCCCGCAAAGAACCGAGCAGTACTTC CSARDKGPQRTEQYF
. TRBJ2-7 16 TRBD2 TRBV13 TGTGCCAGCAGCCCAACTGCCGGGAGGGGCCCCTACGAGCAGTACTTC CASSPTAGRGPYEQYF
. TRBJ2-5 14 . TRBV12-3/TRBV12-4 TGTGCCAGCAGGGCACGGGGATGGCAAGAGACCCAGTACTTC CASRARGWQETQYF
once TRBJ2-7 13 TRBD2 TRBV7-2 TGTGCCAGCAGCTTCGGGAGGGCCCACGAGCAGTACTTC CASSFGRAHEQYF
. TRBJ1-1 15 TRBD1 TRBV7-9 TGTGCCAGCAGCTTGGACAGGGGTGTCGACACTGAAGCTTTCTTT CASSLDRGVDTEAFF
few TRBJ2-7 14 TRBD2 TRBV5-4 TGTGCCAGCAGCCCCCGGGGGGGGAGTCCCGAGCAGTACTTC CASSPRGGSPEQYF
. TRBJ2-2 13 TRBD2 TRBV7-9 TGTGCCAGCAGCTGGGAGGGCACCGGGGAGCTGTTTTTT CASSWEGTGELFF
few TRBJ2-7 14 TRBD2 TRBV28 TGTGCCAGCAGTTCCCCTAGCGGGACCAATGAGCAGTACTTC CASSSPSGTNEQYF